This T cell receptor beta chain was recorded in a study of blood T cells in healthy people across ages. General observations from the study: Age advanced and TCR beta diversity per million T cells fell, roughly linearly. The study lacked donor CMV status, which possibly confounded expanded clonotype changes.

The authors drew around 11 milliliters of peripheral blood from each donor. A sample-barcoded 5' primer and a J-beta primer mix were used in a second PCR of roughly 6 to 11 cycles. TCRdb re-called the 5' RACE reads through MiXCR, storing one row per CDR3 protein. The sample has 600,000 to 650,000 distinct CDR3 sequences; roughly 50% are singletons. This clonotype was seen only a few times. Its specificity is unknown. The ends were cut back, 4 bases at V and 4 bases at J, with 14 bases in the middle. Germline V gene sequence: CDR1 SGHKS, CDR2 YYEKEE (reference sequence). The CDR3 runs 14 residues. This clonotype was obtained from a man aged 60-69 years in good health. This rearrangement joins TRBV5-5 to TRBJ1-1, with D possibly TRBD1 on 5 matching bases. The specimen sequenced was blood. CDR3: CASSATVWGTEAFF. The DNA for the CDR3 is TGTGCCAGCAGCGCGACAGTCTGGGGCACTGAAGCTTTCTTT.